This entry lists 9 T cell receptor beta chains sequenced from one sample in a study of cytomegalovirus exposure and HLA in healthy donors. Both 60 Vbeta primers and 13 Jbeta primers went into the PCR. The data were produced by immunoSEQ multiplex PCR, yet TCRdb's version contains in-frame clones alone and is incomplete. The profile covers 65,000 to 100,000 clones, with 76% appearing a single time and roughly 3% taken by the ten largest. The sequenced sample consisted of PBMCs. The receptors were gathered from a man aged 35 to 55 in good health and CMV-seronegative.

The CDR3 region is CASNSDLNTEAFF. The CDR3 bases are TGTGCCAGCAACTCAGACTTGAACACTGAAGCTTTCTTT. The J gene is TRBJ1-1, the V gene TRBV28; D is ambiguous. This CDR3 region has 13 residues. Trimming stripped 7 bases from V and 0 bases from J, with 9 bases between. CDR1 is MDHEN and CDR2 is SYDVKM in the germline V gene.

The chain uses TRBV27 and TRBJ1-5; a weak D match, TRBD1 (5 bases). This CDR3 has 14 residues. Germline V lookup: CDR1 MNHEY, CDR2 SMNVEV (reference sequence). With 5 bases removed from V and 6 bases from J, the gap between germline ends came to 14 bases. CDR3 DNA: TGTGCCAGCAGTCCCCAGGGTAGAGGTCAGCCCCAGCATTTT. Its translation is CASSPQGRGQPQHF.

The rearrangement links TRBV5-1 to TRBJ2-5; tentative D call: TRBD1 (6 bases). The V end lost 1 base, the J end lost 2 bases, and 12 bases lay between the germline ends. Germline CDR1 is SGHRS and CDR2 is YFSETQ. The CDR3 is 15 amino acids. For the CDR3, the DNA is TGCGCCAGCAGCTTGTTAAGGACAGATCAAGAGACCCAGTACTTC. Translating gives CASSLLRTDQETQYF.

In its sample, this clone was seen a few times. The sample carries other DNA sequences with the same CDR3. This chain links TRBV19 with TRBJ1-1; D remains ambiguous. This CDR3 spans 13 amino acids. Trimming removed 3 bases at V and 4 bases at J, with 9 bases between. CDR1 and CDR2 (germline): LNHDA, SQIVND (reference sequence). This chain's CDR3 is CASSIGGGTEAFF. The CDR3, as DNA: TGTGCCAGTAGTATCGGTGGAGGCACTGAAGCTTTCTTT.

CDR3 nucleotides: TGTGCCAGCAGTTCCCCCCGAGAGGACAACAACACTGAAGCTTTCTTT. Translation: CASSSPREDNNTEAFF. The chain recombines TRBV28 with TRBJ1-1; maybe TRBD1 (5 bases). The CDR3 has 16 residues. Trimming removed 4 bases at V and 2 bases at J, with 17 bases between. Germline V gene sequence: CDR1 MDHEN, CDR2 SYDVKM.

The chain has TRBV7-8 and TRBJ1-5, with 7 nucleotides matching TRBD1. V lost 3 bases, J lost 0 bases, and 5 bases stayed unmatched. Germline values: CDR1 SGHVS, CDR2 FQNEAQ. The CDR3 extends over 16 amino acids. Here the CDR3 reads CASSFGTAYSNQPQHF. CDR3 in DNA: TGTGCCAGCAGCTTCGGGACAGCATATAGCAATCAGCCCCAGCATTTT.

This clone was recorded a few times. At one of its ends the junction is not consistent with the germline gene, which may arise from a read error. Additional DNA sequences in this sample encode the identical CDR3. The rearrangement uses TRBV4-1 and TRBJ2-5; 8 nucleotides agree with TRBD2. The CDR3 has 15 amino acids. Germline CDR1 MGHRA, CDR2 YSYEKL. The DNA of the CDR3 is TGTGCCAGCAGCCAAGATCGGGGGGGGGAGGAGACCCAGTACTTC. Translated, it gives CASSQDRGGEETQYF.

In this sample, this clone turned up a few times. The rearrangement joins TRBV9 to TRBJ1-2, with D hard to call. Germline V gene sequence: CDR1 SGDLS, CDR2 YYNGEE. The CDR3 contains 14 residues. V was clipped by 0 bases and J by 3 bases, with 9 bases between them. CDR3 amino acids: CASSVGRADYGYTF. As DNA, the CDR3 is TGTGCCAGCAGCGTAGGGAGGGCAGACTATGGCTACACCTTC.

This clone came up once. The chain employs TRBV5-5 and TRBJ1-1; D perhaps matches TRBD1 (5 bases). The CDR3 length is 13 residues. V dropped 1 base and J dropped 1 base, with 5 bases sitting between them. The germline V gene has CDR1 SGHKS and CDR2 YYEKEE (reference sequence). The CDR3 DNA reads TGTGCCAGCAGCTTGCAGGGGAACACTGAAGCTTTCTTT. This sequence encodes CASSLQGNTEAFF.